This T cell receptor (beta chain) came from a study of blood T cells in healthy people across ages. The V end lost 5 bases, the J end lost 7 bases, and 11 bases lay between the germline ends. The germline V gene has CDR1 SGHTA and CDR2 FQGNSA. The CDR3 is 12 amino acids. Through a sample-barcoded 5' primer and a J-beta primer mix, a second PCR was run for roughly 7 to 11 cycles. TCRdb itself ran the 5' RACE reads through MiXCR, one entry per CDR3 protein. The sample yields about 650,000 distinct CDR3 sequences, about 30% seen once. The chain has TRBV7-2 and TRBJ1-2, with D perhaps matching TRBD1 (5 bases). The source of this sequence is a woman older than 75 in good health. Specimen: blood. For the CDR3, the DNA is TGTGCCAGCAGCCCAGTAGGGGCTGGCTACACCTTC. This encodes CASSPVGAGYTF.